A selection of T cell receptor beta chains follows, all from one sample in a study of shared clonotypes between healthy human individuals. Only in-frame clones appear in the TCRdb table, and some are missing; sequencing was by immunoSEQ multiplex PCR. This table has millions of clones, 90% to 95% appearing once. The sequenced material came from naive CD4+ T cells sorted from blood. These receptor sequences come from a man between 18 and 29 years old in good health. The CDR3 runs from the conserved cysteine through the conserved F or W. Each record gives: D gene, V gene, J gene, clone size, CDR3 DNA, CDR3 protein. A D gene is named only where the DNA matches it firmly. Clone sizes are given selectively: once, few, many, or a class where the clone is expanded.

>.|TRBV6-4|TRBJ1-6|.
TGTGCCAGCAGTGGCGGCTGGGGAAATTCACCCCTCCACTTT
CASSGGWGNSPLHF
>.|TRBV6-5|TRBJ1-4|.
TGTGCCAGCAGTTACCGCCCAGGGGCGATTAATGAAAAACTGTTTTTT
CASSYRPGAINEKLFF
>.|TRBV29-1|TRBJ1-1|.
TGCAGCGTGGGGGACCGCTCGAACACTGAAGCTTTCTTT
CSVGDRSNTEAFF
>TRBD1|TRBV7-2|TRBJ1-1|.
TGTGCCAGCAGCTTCCGGGACAGGGTGAACACTGAAGCTTTCTTT
CASSFRDRVNTEAFF
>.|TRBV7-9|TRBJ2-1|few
TGTGCCAGCAGCCACAATGAGCAGTTCTTC
CASSHNEQFF
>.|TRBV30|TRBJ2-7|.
TGTGCCTGGAGTAGGGACTCCTACGAGCAGTACTTC
CAWSRDSYEQYF
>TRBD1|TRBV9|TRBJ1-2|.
TGTGCCAGCAGCGTAGCTGACAGGGACTATGGCTACACCTTC
CASSVADRDYGYTF
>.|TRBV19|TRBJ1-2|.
TGTGCCAGTAGTATGAGAACGTCCAACTATGGCTACACCTTC
CASSMRTSNYGYTF
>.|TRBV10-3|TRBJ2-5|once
TGTGCCATCAGTGAGGGGAGGACCTCGCTCCTTCAAGAGACCCAGTACTTC
CAISEGRTSLLQETQYF
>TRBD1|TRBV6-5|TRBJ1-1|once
TGTGCCGTATCCAGGGGGGGGAACACTGAAGCTTTCTTT
CAVSRGGNTEAFF
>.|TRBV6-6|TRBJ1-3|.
TGTGCCAGCGGGGAGGGGGGAAACACCATATATTTT
CASGEGGNTIYF
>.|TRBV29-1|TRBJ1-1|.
TGCAGCGTTCCCATGGGCCCACGAGCTTTCTTT
CSVPMGPRAFF
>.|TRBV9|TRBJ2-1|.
TGTGCCAGCAGTCGCCCCCCTAGCGAGTCCTACAATGAGCAGTTCTTC
CASSRPPSESYNEQFF
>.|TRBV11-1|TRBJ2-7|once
TGTGCCAGCAGCTTCCGGGGTCTATCGAGCTCCTACGAGCAGTACTTC
CASSFRGLSSSYEQYF
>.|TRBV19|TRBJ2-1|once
TGTGCCAGTAGTATTACCGAGGCCACTTACAATGAGCAGTTCTTC
CASSITEATYNEQFF
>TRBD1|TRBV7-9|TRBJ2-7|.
TGTGCCAGCGAGGGACAGGGAAACTACGAGCAGTACTTC
CASEGQGNYEQYF
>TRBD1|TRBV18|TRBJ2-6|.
TGTGCCAGCTCACTCCTTACCGGGACAGGGGGCGCTGGGGCCAACGTCCTGACTTTC
CASSLLTGTGGAGANVLTF
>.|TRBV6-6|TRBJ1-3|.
TGTGCCAGCAGTAACATGATCTCTGGAAACACCATATATTTT
CASSNMISGNTIYF
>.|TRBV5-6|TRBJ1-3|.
TGTGCCAGCAGCTTACAGGTGAACTCTGGAAACACCATATATTTT
CASSLQVNSGNTIYF
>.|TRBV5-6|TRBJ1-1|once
TGTGCCAGCAGCTTGTTCACTGAAGCTTTCTTT
CASSLFTEAFF
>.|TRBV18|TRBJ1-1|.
TGTGCCAGCTCAGAACGGGGGGAAACTGAAGCTTTCTTT
CASSERGETEAFF
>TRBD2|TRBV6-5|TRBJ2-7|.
TGTGCCAGCAACCCCCTAGCGGGAAGCTCCTACGAGCAGTACTTC
CASNPLAGSSYEQYF
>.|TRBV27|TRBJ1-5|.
TGTGCCAGCGCCCCCCCGGGAGGCCAGCCCCAGCATTTT
CASAPPGGQPQHF
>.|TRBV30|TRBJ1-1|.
TGTGCCTGGAGTGTAGGCAACACTGAAGCTTTCTTT
CAWSVGNTEAFF
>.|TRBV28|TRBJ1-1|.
TGTGCCAGCAGTCCGCCTGGACAGCTAAACACTGAAGCTTTCTTT
CASSPPGQLNTEAFF
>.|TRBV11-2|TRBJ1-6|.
TGTGCCAGCAGCTTAGATCTGAGTAATTCACCCCTCCACTTT
CASSLDLSNSPLHF
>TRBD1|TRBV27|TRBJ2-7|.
TGTGCCAGCAGTTGGGGGACAGGGAACGGCGAGCAGTACTTC
CASSWGTGNGEQYF
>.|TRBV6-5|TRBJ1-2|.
TGTGCCAGCAGTTACCTGCAGGGCCCTAACTATGGCTACACCTTC
CASSYLQGPNYGYTF
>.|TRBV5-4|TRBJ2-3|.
TGTGCCAGCAGCTTGGGCCGGTCAGATACGCAGTATTTT
CASSLGRSDTQYF
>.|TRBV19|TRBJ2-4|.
TGTGCCAGTAGTAACTCCTGGACAGCCAAAAACATTCAGTACTTC
CASSNSWTAKNIQYF
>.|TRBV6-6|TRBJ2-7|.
TGTGCCAGCAGCCCCCCGGGTGGGATGAGCGAGCAGTACTTC
CASSPPGGMSEQYF
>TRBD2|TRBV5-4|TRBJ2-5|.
TGTGCCAGCAGCCCTCCGGGACTAGCGGGGGGGCCAGAGACCCAGTACTTC
CASSPPGLAGGPETQYF
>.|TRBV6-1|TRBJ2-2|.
TGTGCCAGCAGGGTTTACAGGGTTCAGATCGGGGAGCTGTTTTTT
CASRVYRVQIGELFF
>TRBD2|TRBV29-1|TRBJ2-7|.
TGCAGCGCCCGGACGATAGGGGCTAGCGGGAATAACGAGCAGTACTTC
CSARTIGASGNNEQYF
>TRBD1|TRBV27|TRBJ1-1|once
TGTGCCAGCAGTGACCCCGGGACAGGGAACACTGAAGCTTTCTTT
CASSDPGTGNTEAFF
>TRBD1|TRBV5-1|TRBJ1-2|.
TGCGCCAGCAGCGACGGGACAGGGGCTCTTAACTATGGCTACACCTTC
CASSDGTGALNYGYTF
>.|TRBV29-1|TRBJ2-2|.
TGCAGCGTTGCGGCAGGGGTTCACACCGGGGAGCTGTTTTTT
CSVAAGVHTGELFF
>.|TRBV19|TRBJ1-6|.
TGTGCCAGTAGATTACAGGGAGCGGATTCACCCCTCCACTTT
CASRLQGADSPLHF
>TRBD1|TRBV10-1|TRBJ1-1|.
TGCGCCAGCAGACCCGGGACAGGGGTTACTGAAGCTTTCTTT
CASRPGTGVTEAFF
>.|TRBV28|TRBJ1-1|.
TGTGCCAGCAGTTTATGGTCGCGGAACACTGAAGCTTTCTTT
CASSLWSRNTEAFF
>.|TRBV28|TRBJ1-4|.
TGTGCCAGCAGTCCTACCGCGATGGGCGAAAAACTGTTTTTT
CASSPTAMGEKLFF
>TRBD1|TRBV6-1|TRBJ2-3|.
TGTGCCAGCAGACACAACGGACAGGGTGTGAATACGCAGTATTTT
CASRHNGQGVNTQYF
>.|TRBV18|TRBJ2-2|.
TGTGCCAGCTCACGGGACACTAACACCGGGGAGCTGTTTTTT
CASSRDTNTGELFF
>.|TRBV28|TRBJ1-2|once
TGTGCCAGCAGCACTAACTATGGCTACACCTTC
CASSTNYGYTF
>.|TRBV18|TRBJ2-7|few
TGTGCCAGCTCACCGGGTCTCTGGGAATGGCAGTACTTC
CASSPGLWEWQYF
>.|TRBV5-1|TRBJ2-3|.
TGCGCCAGCAGCGCTGGCCCTCCAGGGGCCGGGGATACGCAGTATTTT
CASSAGPPGAGDTQYF
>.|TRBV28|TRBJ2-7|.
TGTGCCAGCAGTTCCTTGGCAGAGGCCTCCTACGAGCAGTACTTC
CASSSLAEASYEQYF
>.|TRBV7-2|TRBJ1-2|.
TGTGCCAGCAGCCGACAGGAGGATGGCTACACCTTC
CASSRQEDGYTF
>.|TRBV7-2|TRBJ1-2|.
TGTGCCAGCAGCTTAGGACACCGGGTATATGGCTACACCTTC
CASSLGHRVYGYTF
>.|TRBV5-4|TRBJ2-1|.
TGTGCCAGCAGCGGGGCCGGCGGGGGCCATTACAATGAGCAGTTCTTC
CASSGAGGGHYNEQFF